These T cell receptor beta chains were read from a single sample in a study of T cell changes during pregnancy in multiple sclerosis. Measured with immunoSEQ multiplex PCR; TCRdb has only the in-frame clones, and not every one. In the table there are some 23,000 clones, roughly 86% of which are singletons. The sequencing here drew on CD8+ T cells from peripheral blood mononuclear cells, taken in the first trimester of pregnancy. The source is a female donor in good health, enrolled as a control in a pregnancy study. The CDR3 runs from the conserved cysteine through the conserved F or W. The order of the fields is V gene, J gene, D gene, clone size, CDR3 DNA, CDR3 protein. A D gene is named only where the DNA matches it firmly. Not every row has a clone size; where given, it reads once, few, many or a size class.

TRBV6-1	TRBJ2-7	NA	NA	TGTGCCAGCAGTGAAGCCGACAGCTCCTACGAGCAGTACTTC	CASSEADSSYEQYF
TRBV7-9	TRBJ2-7	NA	NA	TGTGCCAGCAGCTCTACAGGGTACTACGAGCAGTACTTC	CASSSTGYYEQYF
TRBV19	TRBJ2-3	NA	NA	TGTGCCAGTAGTGCAGGGGGCACAGATACGCAGTATTTT	CASSAGGTDTQYF
TRBV7-9	TRBJ2-7	TRBD2	NA	TGTGCCAGCAGCTCAGCCGGGACTAGCTCCTACGAGCAGTACTTC	CASSSAGTSSYEQYF
TRBV9	TRBJ1-2	NA	NA	TGTGCCAGCAGCGCTAGACAGGTAAGTGGGGCAAACTATGGCTACACCTTC	CASSARQVSGANYGYTF
TRBV6-5	TRBJ2-1	TRBD2	NA	TGTGCCAGCAGTTACTCGAAGCGGGGGGGCTACAATGAGCAGTTCTTC	CASSYSKRGGYNEQFF
TRBV19	TRBJ2-1	NA	NA	TGTGCCAGTAGTACACTCGATTACAATGAGCAGTTCTTC	CASSTLDYNEQFF
TRBV9	TRBJ1-1	NA	NA	TGTGCCAGCAGCCCTAGGCGGGGGGCCATGAACACTGAAGCTTTCTTT	CASSPRRGAMNTEAFF
TRBV28	TRBJ1-1	NA	few	TGTGCCAGCAGTCCCAGGGGAAGGGGCACTGAAGCTTTCTTT	CASSPRGRGTEAFF
TRBV7-9	TRBJ2-7	NA	NA	TGTGCCAGCAGTACCGAGCCGGGGGAGACCTACGAGCAGTACTTC	CASSTEPGETYEQYF
TRBV13	TRBJ2-7	NA	NA	TGTGCCAGCAGCTCCGAGGGTGACGGGCTCTACGAGCAGTACTTC	CASSSEGDGLYEQYF
TRBV7-2	TRBJ2-3	TRBD2	once	TGTGCCAGCAGCCAAATCAGCGGGAGGTCAACAGATACGCAGTATTTT	CASSQISGRSTDTQYF
TRBV11-2	TRBJ2-7	NA	NA	TGTGCCAGCAGCATCACAGTAGCGGACACCTACGAGCAGTACTTC	CASSITVADTYEQYF
TRBV4-1	TRBJ2-3	TRBD2	NA	TGCGCCAGCAGCCAAGATCGGGGGGGCTACACAGATACGCAGTATTTT	CASSQDRGGYTDTQYF
TRBV5-1	TRBJ2-7	NA	NA	TGCGCCAGCAGCTTGGCCAATGGAGGGAAATTTAGCTACGAGCAGTACTTC	CASSLANGGKFSYEQYF
TRBV7-9	TRBJ1-1	TRBD1	NA	TGTGCCAGCAGCTCAACGTCCGGGACAGAGCTCACTGAAGCTTTCTTT	CASSSTSGTELTEAFF
TRBV19	TRBJ2-7	TRBD1	NA	TGTGCCAGTACCCCGGGACAGGGACTGTCCTACGAGCAGTACTTC	CASTPGQGLSYEQYF
TRBV19	TRBJ2-5	NA	once	TGTGCCAGTAGTGGTTGGGCACTCTCTCAAGAGACCCAGTACTTC	CASSGWALSQETQYF
TRBV12-2	TRBJ2-7	NA	NA	TGTGCAAGTCGCCGTCGACTAGCGGGAGGCTCCTACGAGCAGTACTTC	CASRRRLAGGSYEQYF
TRBV19	TRBJ2-3	TRBD2	NA	TGTGCCAGTAGTTGGGCGGGAGGGCCATCAAATACGCAGTATTTT	CASSWAGGPSNTQYF
TRBV28	TRBJ2-7	NA	NA	TGTGCCAGCAGCCCGGACCAGGGCTCCTACGAGCAGTACTTC	CASSPDQGSYEQYF
TRBV29-1	TRBJ2-7	NA	NA	TGCAGCGTTGAATGGGCAGGGCGAGATGGCTACGAGCAGTACTTC	CSVEWAGRDGYEQYF
TRBV19	TRBJ2-3	NA	NA	TGTGCCAGTAGGCCCCGAGGAGTCGGCACAGATACGCAGTATTTT	CASRPRGVGTDTQYF
TRBV27	TRBJ2-3	TRBD2	NA	TGTGCCAGCAGCCCATTAGCGGGAGAGTACACAGATACGCAGTATTTT	CASSPLAGEYTDTQYF
TRBV28	TRBJ1-1	NA	NA	TGTGCCAGCAGTTTAACGGACTTGGGCGGGCTTAGCGATGAAGCTTTCTTT	CASSLTDLGGLSDEAFF
TRBV28	TRBJ1-2	NA	NA	TGTGCCAGCGGTAGGGCGGGCGGCTACACCTTC	CASGRAGGYTF
TRBV7-9	TRBJ2-2	NA	once	TGTGCCAGCAGCACCGGGATGGGGGCATTCGGGGAGCTGTTTTTT	CASSTGMGAFGELFF